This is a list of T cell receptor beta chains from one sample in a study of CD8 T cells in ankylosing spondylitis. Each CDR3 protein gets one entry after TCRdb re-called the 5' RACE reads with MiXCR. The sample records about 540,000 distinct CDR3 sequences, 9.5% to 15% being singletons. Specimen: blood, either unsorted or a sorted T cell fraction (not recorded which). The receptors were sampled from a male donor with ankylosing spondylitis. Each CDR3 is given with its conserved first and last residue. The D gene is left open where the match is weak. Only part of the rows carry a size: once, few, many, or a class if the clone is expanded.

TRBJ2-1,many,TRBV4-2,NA,TGTGCCAGCAGCCAAGAGGGGATTGGGCTATACAATGAGCAGTTCTTC,CASSQEGIGLYNEQFF
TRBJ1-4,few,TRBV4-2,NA,TGTGCCAGCAGCCAAGGGCAGGGCGAGGAAAAACTGTTTTTT,CASSQGQGEEKLFF
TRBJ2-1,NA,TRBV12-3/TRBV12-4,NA,TGTGCCAGCAGTTTAGGCCTGACAGACTACAATGAGCAGTTCTTC,CASSLGLTDYNEQFF
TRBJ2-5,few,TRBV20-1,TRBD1,TGCAGTGCTAACCTACAGGGGGCTGAGACCCAGCACTTC,CSANLQGAETQHF
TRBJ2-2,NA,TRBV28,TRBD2,TGTGCCAGCAGTCGTATTAGCGGGAGAGGCACCGGGGAGCTGTTTTTT,CASSRISGRGTGELFF
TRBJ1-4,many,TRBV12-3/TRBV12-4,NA,TGTGCCAGCGGAGGAATCACAACTAATGAAAAACTGTTTTTT,CASGGITTNEKLFF
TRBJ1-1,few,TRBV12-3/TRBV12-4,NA,TGTGCCAGCAGTTTAAAGGGGGGGGACACTGAAGCTTTCTTT,CASSLKGGDTEAFF
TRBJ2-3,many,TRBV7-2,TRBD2,TGTGCCAGCAGCTTAGACGGGAGGGACACAGATACGCAGTATTTT,CASSLDGRDTDTQYF
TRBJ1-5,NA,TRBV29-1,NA,TGCAGCGTCGGAGGGGGCAATCAGCCCCAGCATTTT,CSVGGGNQPQHF
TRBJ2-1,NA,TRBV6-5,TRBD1,TGTGCCAGCAGTGTACTAATGGGACAGGGGAACAATGAGCAGTTCTTC,CASSVLMGQGNNEQFF
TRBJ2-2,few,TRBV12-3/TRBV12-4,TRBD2,TGTACCAGCTGCCCACGCATGACTAGCGGGAGTTTCACCGGGGAGCTGTTTTTT,CTSCPRMTSGSFTGELFF
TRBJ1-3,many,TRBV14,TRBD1,TGTGCCAGCAGCCGGATGACAGGGGCTGGAAACACCATATATTTT,CASSRMTGAGNTIYF
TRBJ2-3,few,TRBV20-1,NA,TGCAGTGCCAACCGACGGCAGGGGGGCCCCACAGATACGCAGTATTTT,CSANRRQGGPTDTQYF
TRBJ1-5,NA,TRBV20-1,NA,TGCAGTGCTAGAGAGACCGAGCAATATAGCAATCAGCCCCAGCATTTT,CSARETEQYSNQPQHF
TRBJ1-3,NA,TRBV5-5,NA,TGTGCCAGCAGCTTGGAACAGCTCTCTGGAAACACCATATATTTT,CASSLEQLSGNTIYF
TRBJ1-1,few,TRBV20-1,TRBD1,TGCAGTGCTGCGGCGGGACAGGGGAACACTGAAGCTTTCTTT,CSAAAGQGNTEAFF
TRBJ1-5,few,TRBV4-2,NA,TGTGCCAGCAGCCAAGCCTCAGGGGCCCCCAGGCAGCCCCAGCATTTT,CASSQASGAPRQPQHF
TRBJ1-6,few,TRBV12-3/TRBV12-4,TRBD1,TGTGCCAGCAGTTTGGGACAGTTCAATTCACCCCTCCACTTT,CASSLGQFNSPLHF
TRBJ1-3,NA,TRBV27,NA,TGTGCCAGCAGTTTTTTCCCTGTATCTGGAAACACCATATATTTT,CASSFFPVSGNTIYF
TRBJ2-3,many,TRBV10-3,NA,TGTGCCATCTCTGGGGGGATTGGCACAGATACGCAGTATTTT,CAISGGIGTDTQYF
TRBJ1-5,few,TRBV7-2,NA,TGTGCCAGCAGCTTAGGCCAGGAGATTCATCAGCCCCAGCATTTT,CASSLGQEIHQPQHF
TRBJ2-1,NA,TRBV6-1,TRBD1,TGTGCCAGCAGCCGGGACAGGCCATACAATGAGCAGTTCTTC,CASSRDRPYNEQFF
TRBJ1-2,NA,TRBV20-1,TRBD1,TGCAGTGCTGTTCCGACGGGACAGGGGAACTATGGCTACACCTTC,CSAVPTGQGNYGYTF
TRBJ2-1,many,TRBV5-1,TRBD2,TGCGCCAGCAGCTTGTTTAGCGGGAGCTACAATGAGCAGTTCTTC,CASSLFSGSYNEQFF
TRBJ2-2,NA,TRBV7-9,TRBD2,TGTGCCAGCAGCCCTAGCGGGAGCACCGGGGAGCTGTTTTTT,CASSPSGSTGELFF
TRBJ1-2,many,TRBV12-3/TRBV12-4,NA,TGTGCCAGCAGTTTACTGCGGACAGTCTATGGCTACACCTTC,CASSLLRTVYGYTF
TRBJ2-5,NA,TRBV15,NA,TGTGCCACCAGCAGAGATTTTGAGACCCAGTACTTC,CATSRDFETQYF
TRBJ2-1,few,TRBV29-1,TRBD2,TGCAGCGTTGTCGGGAGGGTCTCCTACAATGAGCAGTTCTTC,CSVVGRVSYNEQFF
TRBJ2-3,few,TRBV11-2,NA,TGTGCCAGCGGAACCGTTCATACGCAGTATTTT,CASGTVHTQYF
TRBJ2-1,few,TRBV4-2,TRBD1,TGTGCCAGCAGCCGTAGACAGGGGGACTACAATGAGCAGTTCTTC,CASSRRQGDYNEQFF
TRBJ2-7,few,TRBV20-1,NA,TGCAGTGCTATAATTTTACAGGGAGCCTACGAGCAGTACTTC,CSAIILQGAYEQYF
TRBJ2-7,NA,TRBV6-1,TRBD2,TGTGCCGCCCGACTAGCGCAGGACTACGAGCAGTACTTC,CAARLAQDYEQYF